This entry is about one T cell receptor beta chain. Germline V gene data show CDR1 as MGHRA and CDR2 as YSYEKL. The V gene end was trimmed by 3 bases and the J gene end by 5 bases; junction bases not matched to a gene: 4. The CDR3 runs to 16 residues. These data come from a study of shared clonotypes between healthy human individuals. Profiled with immunoSEQ multiplex PCR; TCRdb holds only in-frame clones, not every one. The table includes some 550,000 clones, approximately 97% detected once. Material for sequencing was naive CD4+ T cells sorted from blood. As to subset: CD45RA+ positively selected. The V call is TRBV4-1, the J call TRBJ2-3, with 14 bases lining up with TRBD2. The TCR was taken from a woman in her twenties or thirties in good health. The CDR3 DNA follows: TGCGCCAGCAGCCAGGGACTAGCGGGAGAACGAGATACGCAGTATTTT. This gives the protein CASSQGLAGERDTQYF.